This T cell receptor beta chain was observed in a study of shared clonotypes between healthy human individuals. Several immunoSEQ plates received, in even portions, the genomic DNA of each subset. Profiling relied on immunoSEQ multiplex PCR, and the TCRdb table lists in-frame clones only, not all of them. Among some 200,000 clones, 60% to 80% were seen once, and the ten largest hold 11%. Germline V gene data show CDR1 as KGHSH and CDR2 as LQKENI. V was trimmed by 3 bases and J by 6 bases, leaving 11 bases between them. The CDR3 runs 14 residues. This TCR was sampled from a man aged 30-40 years in good health. The sample comprised memory CD4+ T cells sorted from blood. The subset is: CD45RA-negative fraction. The chain links TRBV18 to TRBJ1-4; D gene uncertain. The chain's CDR3 is CASSPSFSDEKLFF. CDR3 DNA sequence: TGTGCCAGCTCACCTAGCTTTTCGGATGAAAAACTGTTTTTT.